Listed below are T cell receptor beta chains from one sample, sequenced in a study of T cells in Graves' hyperthyroidism and ophthalmopathy. In TCRdb, the multiplex PCR reads were re-called with MiXCR into one record per CDR3 protein. The sample consists of hundreds of thousands of distinct CDR3 sequences, less than 45% of them appearing once. Source material: peripheral blood or thyroid tissue (not recorded which). These TCRs come from an adult man with Graves' disease, either hyperthyroidism or ophthalmopathy (not recorded which). Both conserved end residues are part of each CDR3. The D gene is left open where the match is weak. Some rows mark clone size as missing; the rest say once, few, many or name a class of expanded clone.

>TRBD1|TRBV15|TRBJ2-7|.
CATSSDQGAYEQYF
TGTGCCACCAGCAGTGATCAGGGGGCCTACGAGCAGTACTTC
>.|TRBV24-1|TRBJ1-5|many
CATSDTGINQPQHF
TGTGCCACCAGTGATACGGGCATAAATCAGCCCCAGCATTTT
>TRBD1|TRBV10-3|TRBJ1-2|many
CAISASTGHYGYTF
TGTGCCATCAGTGCATCGACAGGGCACTATGGCTACACCTTC
>TRBD1|TRBV5-5|TRBJ1-2|.
CASSFRDRPYGYTF
TGTGCCAGCAGCTTCCGGGACAGGCCCTATGGCTACACCTTC
>.|TRBV15|TRBJ2-5|many
CATSRDGLETQYF
TGTGCCACCAGCAGAGACGGGTTAGAGACCCAGTACTTC
>.|TRBV7-3|TRBJ1-6|.
CASSFGQGPAYSSPLHF
TGTGCCAGCAGCTTCGGTCAGGGGCCCGCCTACAGCTCACCCCTCCACTTT
>.|TRBV7-2|TRBJ1-1|.
CASSLAWGAQGTEAFF
TGTGCCAGCAGCTTAGCGTGGGGGGCGCAGGGCACTGAAGCTTTCTTT
>.|TRBV29-1|TRBJ2-5|.
CSVGGPGMETQYF
TGCAGCGTAGGAGGTCCAGGGATGGAGACCCAGTACTTC
>TRBD1|TRBV29-1|TRBJ1-2|many
CSVESTGGSYGYTF
TGCAGCGTTGAATCGACAGGGGGCAGCTATGGCTACACCTTC
>.|TRBV7-8|TRBJ1-6|many
CASSSQRPPLHF
TGTGCCAGCAGCTCCCAGCGCCCACCCCTCCACTTT
>.|TRBV5-1|TRBJ1-2|few
CASSSGTPGGYTF
TGCGCCAGCAGCTCCGGGACACCCGGCGGCTACACCTTC
>.|TRBV6-5|TRBJ1-2|.
CASSYTPWGGYTF
TGTGCCAGCAGTTACACGCCTTGGGGGGGCTACACCTTC
>.|TRBV7-2|TRBJ2-2|.
CASSAGSSNTGELFF
TGTGCCAGCAGCGCAGGGTCTTCGAACACCGGGGAGCTGTTTTTT
>.|TRBV7-2|TRBJ2-2|few
CASSLLRRSGELFF
TGTGCCAGCAGCCTATTGAGGAGATCCGGGGAGCTGTTTTTT
>TRBD1|TRBV12-3/TRBV12-4|TRBJ1-2|few
CASRAPSTGHYGYTF
TGTGCCAGCAGAGCCCCCTCGACAGGGCATTATGGCTACACCTTC
>TRBD1|TRBV5-1|TRBJ1-6|.
CASSLRPGTGSNSPLHF
TGTGCCAGCAGCTTACGTCCCGGGACAGGGAGCAATTCACCCCTCCACTTT
>TRBD1|TRBV12-3/TRBV12-4|TRBJ1-2|.
CASSAGDSMFSHYGYTF
TGTGCCAGCAGCGCCGGGGACAGTATGTTCTCCCACTATGGCTACACCTTC